Listed here are 10 T cell receptor beta chains from one sample, sequenced in a study of Graves' ophthalmopathy and Graves' hyperthyroidism. RNA served as the template for amplifying TCR beta CDR3 regions. First-round RT-PCR relied on HTBI primers, and a second-round multiplex PCR came next. TCRdb passed the multiplex PCR reads through MiXCR, listing each CDR3 protein once. The sample carries 260,000 or so distinct CDR3 sequences, around 50% recorded once. The sample was peripheral blood. These receptors all stem from an adult man with Graves' ophthalmopathy.

This clonotype was seen more than once but under ten times. J is TRBJ1-4 and V is TRBV12-3 or TRBV12-4; TRBD1 aligns across 7 bases. This CDR3 is 15 amino acids long. Losses at the gene ends were 5 bases for V and 2 bases for J; bases not matched to a gene: 5. The CDR3 nucleotides read TGTGCCAGCAGTAGGGGGCAATCGACTAATGAAAAACTGTTTTTT. It is translated as CASSRGQSTNEKLFF.

The chain is built from TRBV25-1 and TRBJ1-5, with a possible D match to TRBD1 (5 bases). The V end lost 4 bases, the J end lost 3 bases, and 10 bases lay between the germline ends. The CDR3 spans 14 residues. From germline, CDR1 is MGHDK and CDR2 SYGVNS. CDR3: CASSADGTNQPQHF. The CDR3 coding sequence is TGTGCCAGCAGTGCGGACGGGACCAATCAGCCCCAGCATTTT.

The rearrangement links TRBV9 to TRBJ1-6, with a possible D match to TRBD1 (5 bases). CDR1 is SGDLS, CDR2 YYNGEE, per germline. V was shortened by 1 base and J by 11 bases, with 10 bases between the two germline ends. The CDR3 consists of 13 residues. The CDR3 nucleotides read TGTGCCAGCAGCGTAAAAGGGGTAGCACCCCTCCACTTT. This codes for CASSVKGVAPLHF. Supplemented by reference TRBV9 and TRBJ1-6, the full variable domain reads DSGVTQTPKHLITATGQRVTLRCSPRSGDLSVYWYQQSLDQGLQFLIQYYNGEERAKGNILERFSAQQFPDLHSELNLSSLELGDSALYFCASSVKGVAPLHFGNGTRLTVT.

The chain couples TRBV20-1 to TRBJ2-2, with D maybe TRBD1 (6 bases). V shed 0 bases and J shed 1 base, with 12 bases lying between them. This CDR3 has 16 residues. Germline CDR1 and CDR2: DFQATT and SNEGSKA (reference sequence). This chain's CDR3 is CSARDRTAKNTGELFF. CDR3 sequence (DNA): TGCAGTGCTAGAGATAGGACAGCCAAGAACACCGGGGAGCTGTTTTTT.

This clonotype was picked up a small number of times. The chain couples TRBV29-1 to TRBJ1-4; no clear D gene. Germline V gene lookup returns CDR1 SQVTM and CDR2 ANQGSEA. V shed 7 bases and J shed 0 bases, with 9 bases lying between them. The length of the CDR3 is 13 residues. The CDR3 sequence is CSAVLATNEKLFF. CDR3 nucleotides: TGCAGCGCCGTACTTGCAACTAATGAAAAACTGTTTTTT.

The V gene is TRBV5-6, the J gene TRBJ2-7; maybe TRBD1 (5 bases). CDR1 SGHDT and CDR2 YYEEEE come from the germline V gene. CDR3 length equals 15 residues. Deletions cut 1 base from V and 2 bases from J, with 13 bases between. CDR3 DNA sequence: TGTGCCAGCAGCTTGCTGGAAGGGGCGACCTACGAGCAGTACTTC. Translation: CASSLLEGATYEQYF.

The V gene is TRBV7-2, the J gene TRBJ1-2, with TRBD1 matching over 9 bases. CDR1 and CDR2 from the germline V gene are SGHTA and FQGNSA. The CDR3 is 15 amino acids. The V and J ends lost 5 bases and 4 bases, in that order; junction bases with no gene match: 8. This CDR3 is CASSAPGTGIYGYTF. DNA of the CDR3: TGTGCCAGCAGCGCCCCCGGGACAGGGATCTATGGCTACACCTTC.

A few counts support this clonotype. The genes are TRBV20-1 and TRBJ2-7; D not resolved. The CDR3 is made up of 13 amino acids. The germline V and J ends were trimmed by 6 bases and 0 bases, with 12 bases remaining between them. Looked up from germline, CDR1 is DFQATT and CDR2 is SNEGSKA (reference sequence). The CDR3 sequence: CSAPRPSSYEQYF. The CDR3, as DNA: TGCAGTGCCCCCCGACCGAGCTCCTACGAGCAGTACTTC.

This clonotype was seen ten or more times. For the CDR3, the DNA is TGTGCCAGCAGCTTAGAAGGATTGGGCACCCACGAGCAGTACTTC. The encoded protein is CASSLEGLGTHEQYF. The chain is built from TRBV7-6 and TRBJ2-7; D is ambiguous. Trimming took 1 base from V and 5 from J, leaving 15 bases between them. Germline CDR1 is SGHVS and CDR2 is FNYEAQ. The CDR3 extends over 15 amino acids.

A word on this clonotype: This clone may be a read error of a much larger clone one base away. The chain has TRBV29-1 and TRBJ1-2, with D possibly being TRBD1 (5 bases). Trimming stripped 6 bases from V and 3 bases from J, with 14 bases between. This CDR3 comprises 13 residues. CDR1 and CDR2 from the germline V gene are SQVTM and ANQGSEA. CDR3 DNA sequence: TGCAGCGTAGAACCCTCGGGGGACTATGGCTACACCTTC. It encodes CSVEPSGDYGYTF.